This entry lists 24 T cell receptor beta chains sequenced from one sample in a study of cytomegalovirus exposure and HLA in healthy donors. Researchers ran the PCR with 60 Vbeta and 13 Jbeta primers. This table comes from immunoSEQ multiplex PCR, and its TCRdb copy is limited to in-frame clones, with some not included. The sample has 310,000 or so clones, 70% to 90% seen once. Sample: PBMCs. All receptors derive from a woman between 18 and 29 years old in good health and CMV-seronegative.

The chain couples TRBV5-4 to TRBJ2-3; D remains ambiguous. Between the trimmed V and J ends, which lost 3 bases and 5 bases, there was a span of 25 bases. Germline CDR1 and CDR2: SGHNT and YYREEE (reference sequence). This CDR3 has 18 amino acids. CDR3 sequence: CASSSAWSGQYLGDTQYF. The CDR3 nucleotides read TGTGCCAGCAGCTCCGCATGGAGTGGCCAGTACCTGGGAGATACGCAGTATTTT.

The gene calls are TRBV19 and TRBJ2-5, with D perhaps TRBD1 (6 bases). The germline V and J ends were trimmed by 3 bases and 4 bases, with 15 bases remaining between them. Germline values: CDR1 LNHDA, CDR2 SQIVND (reference sequence). This CDR3 has 15 residues. The CDR3, as DNA: TGTGCCAGTAGTATCATGAGGGGGAATCGAGAGACCCAGTACTTC. Encoded protein: CASSIMRGNRETQYF. Variable domain in full (rest from reference TRBV19 and TRBJ2-5): DGGITQSPKYLFRKEGQNVTLSCEQNLNHDAMYWYRQDPGQGLRLIYYSQIVNDFQKGDIAEGYSVSREKKESFPLTVTSAQKNPTAFYLCASSIMRGNRETQYFGPGTRLLVL.

The chain recombines TRBV5-1 with TRBJ1-3; TRBD1 is a possible D gene (5 bases). CDR3 length equals 14 residues. Per germline, CDR1 SGHRS and CDR2 YFSETQ. Trimming took 4 bases from V and 0 from J, leaving 8 bases between them. In nucleotides, the CDR3 is TGCGCCAGCAGCGCGGGGGTCTCTGGAAACACCATATATTTT. Translated: CASSAGVSGNTIYF.

This clone was counted only a few times. The rearrangement links TRBV2 to TRBJ2-7; TRBD2 is a possible D gene (5 bases). This CDR3 comprises 12 residues. Between the trimmed V and J ends, which lost 7 bases and 3 bases, there was a span of 10 bases. Germline V gene sequence: CDR1 SNHLY, CDR2 FYNNEI. For the CDR3, the DNA is TGTGCCAGCAAAGGGAGCCACTACGAGCAGTACTTC. Translating it yields CASKGSHYEQYF.

The chain carries TRBV27 and TRBJ1-1; D may be TRBD1 (6 bases). The germline V gene has CDR1 MNHEY and CDR2 SMNVEV (reference sequence). CDR3 size: 11 residues. V shed 6 bases and J shed 8 bases, with 10 bases lying between them. CDR3 nucleotides: TGTGCCAGCAGGACAGGCCCAGAAGCTTTCTTT. Encoded protein: CASRTGPEAFF.

V gene TRBV19 combines with J gene TRBJ2-7; D is perhaps TRBD1 (6 bases). Trimming removed 5 bases from V and 4 bases from J, with 18 bases in between. The CDR3 has 15 residues. Germline V gene lookup returns CDR1 LNHDA and CDR2 SQIVND (reference sequence). The CDR3 bases are TGTGCCAGTAGTCAGACGGGACACCCTATATACGAGCAGTACTTC. It codes for CASSQTGHPIYEQYF.

This clone appeared a single time. V is TRBV7-2 and J is TRBJ1-4; 9 bases match TRBD1. Trimming cost V 1 base and J 6 bases; bases outside gene matches: 3. The germline CDR1 and CDR2 sequences are SGHTA and FQGNSA. There are 15 residues in the CDR3. This CDR3 is CASSLGDRDHEKLFF. As DNA, the CDR3 is TGTGCCAGCAGCTTAGGGGACAGGGACCATGAAAAACTGTTTTTT.

The chain couples TRBV30 to TRBJ2-1; D is unclear. V lost 2 bases to trimming and J lost 10 bases, with 24 bases between them. CDR3 length: 16 residues. Germline CDR1 is GTSNPN and CDR2 is SVGIG (reference sequence). The CDR3 nucleotides are TGTGCCTGGAGTACCTCAGGCGTAAATACCCTCCGGGAGCAGTTCTTC. It yields the protein CAWSTSGVNTLREQFF.

V is TRBV7-2 and J is TRBJ1-2, with 7 bases lining up with TRBD1. CDR1 is SGHTA and CDR2 is FQGNSA in the germline V gene. The CDR3 spans 14 residues. After removal of 5 bases from V and 8 bases from J, the junction contained 11 bases not matched to a gene. The CDR3 reads CASSPSGGGGGYTF. CDR3 nucleotide sequence: TGTGCCAGCAGCCCGTCGGGAGGGGGCGGAGGCTACACCTTC.

V usage is TRBV5-1 and J usage is TRBJ1-4; 9 bases line up with TRBD1. Germline loops: CDR1 SGHRS, CDR2 YFSETQ. Trimming removed 0 bases from V and 8 bases from J; junction bases left unmatched: 5. CDR3 size: 15 residues. The CDR3: CASSLGGQGREKLFF. CDR3 DNA sequence: TGCGCCAGCAGCTTGGGGGGACAGGGAAGAGAAAAACTGTTTTTT.

This chain connects TRBV7-3 to TRBJ2-6, with D possibly matching TRBD1 (5 bases). This CDR3 is 17 amino acids long. Germline lookup yields CDR1 SGHTA and CDR2 FQGTGA. The ends were cut back, 2 bases at V and 4 bases at J, with 15 bases in the middle. CDR3: CASSLVRPGYGANVLTF. The CDR3 bases are TGTGCCAGCAGCTTAGTTAGGCCAGGGTACGGGGCCAACGTCCTGACTTTC.

V gene TRBV5-1 combines with J gene TRBJ1-5; TRBD1 might be the D (6 bases). CDR1 is SGHRS and CDR2 is YFSETQ in the germline V gene. This CDR3 region has 15 residues. V lost 5 bases and J 4 bases, leaving 16 bases between the germline ends. The CDR3 region is CASSRSGQGNQPQHF. The CDR3, as DNA: TGCGCCAGCAGTCGTTCCGGGCAGGGGAATCAGCCCCAGCATTTT.

This chain uses TRBV18 with TRBJ1-1; 8 bases map to TRBD1. The CDR3 runs 18 residues. The germline gives CDR1 KGHSH, CDR2 LQKENI. Germline trimming cut 0 bases from V and 1 base from J; bases unmatched to any gene: 10. CDR3 nucleotides: TGTGCCAGCTCACCACCATTTTCAGGGGGCTCAGGGAACACTGAAGCTTTCTTT. Encoded protein: CASSPPFSGGSGNTEAFF.

The chain is built from TRBV2 and TRBJ1-1, with 9 positions matching TRBD1. CDR1 is SNHLY and CDR2 is FYNNEI in the germline V gene. The junction had 7 bases not matched to a gene; V was cut back by 6 bases and J by 2 bases. The CDR3 has 15 residues. The CDR3, as DNA: TGTGCCAGCAGGGGTACAGGGGGCGCAAACACTGAAGCTTTCTTT. This sequence encodes CASRGTGGANTEAFF.

This chain uses TRBV19 with TRBJ1-2; 7 bases map to TRBD1. V trimming: 5 bases; J trimming: 2 bases; junction bases outside the gene matches: 14. This CDR3 spans 17 amino acids. Per the germline V gene, CDR1 is LNHDA and CDR2 is SQIVND (reference sequence). The CDR3 nucleotides are TGTGCCAGTAGTCCCTCTCGGACAGGAGGGGGGAACTATGGCTACACCTTC. Translating gives CASSPSRTGGGNYGYTF.

V and J are TRBV7-6 and TRBJ1-1; D unclear. The CDR3 runs 15 residues. V was cut by 5 bases and J by 1 base, with 14 bases left in between. CDR1 SGHVS and CDR2 FNYEAQ come from the germline V gene. The CDR3, as DNA: TGTGCCAGCAGCCCCGGAGCTATTGAGAACACTGAAGCTTTCTTT. This codes for CASSPGAIENTEAFF.

V gene TRBV5-6 combines with J gene TRBJ2-7; 9 bases fit TRBD2. After removal of 2 bases from V and 6 bases from J, the junction contained 12 bases not matched to a gene. The germline CDR1 and CDR2 sequences are SGHDT and YYEEEE. The CDR3 loop spans 16 amino acids. Written as DNA, the CDR3 is TGTGCCAGCAGCTTTCAAGCGGGGGGCACCTCCGGCGAGCAGTACTTC. The encoded protein is CASSFQAGGTSGEQYF.

There are many counts of this clone. The chain employs TRBV11-2 and TRBJ1-1; D might be TRBD1 (6 bases). The CDR3 sequence is 16 residues long. V was pared by 5 bases and J by 11 bases, with 27 bases between. Per germline, CDR1 SGHAT and CDR2 FQNNGV. This CDR3 is CASSQQGRVTVGEAFF. The DNA of the CDR3 is TGTGCCAGCAGCCAACAGGGTAGGGTGACGGTGGGTGAGGCTTTCTTT.

The chain combines TRBV9 with TRBJ1-2; perhaps TRBD1 as D (5 bases). Germline V gene lookup returns CDR1 SGDLS and CDR2 YYNGEE. The CDR3 totals 16 residues. Trimming took off 3 bases at V and 6 bases at J, with 21 bases between the two ends. The chain's CDR3 is CASSAGRDRLGHGYTF. CDR3 sequence (DNA): TGTGCCAGCAGCGCGGGACGGGATCGACTAGGTCATGGCTACACCTTC.

The chain joins TRBV6-6 to TRBJ2-7, with a weak D call TRBD1 (6 bases). This CDR3 contains 14 residues. Germline CDR1 is MNHNY and CDR2 is SVGAGI (reference sequence). Between the trimmed V and J ends, which lost 3 bases and 3 bases, there was a span of 12 bases. Here the CDR3 reads CASSYRDTYYEQYF. The DNA for the CDR3 is TGTGCCAGCAGTTATCGGGACACATACTACGAGCAGTACTTC.

The chain uses TRBV5-1 and TRBJ2-1; TRBD2 agrees at 12 bases. Germline CDR1 reads SGHRS; CDR2 reads YFSETQ. The CDR3 has 16 amino acids. Unmatched junction bases numbered 7, after V lost 4 bases and J lost 5 bases. DNA of the CDR3: TGCGCCAGCAGCCGCACGACTAGCGGGGGTAACAATGAGCAGTTCTTC. It translates to CASSRTTSGGNNEQFF.

This clone was seen once. This chain connects TRBV27 to TRBJ2-1; TRBD1 matches 9 bases. The CDR3 consists of 15 residues. Germline loops: CDR1 MNHEY, CDR2 SMNVEV (reference sequence). V lost 3 bases, J lost 10 bases, and 10 bases stayed unmatched. In DNA form, the CDR3 reads TGTGCCAGCAGTTTTTTAATACAGGGGGCAGTGGAGCAGTTCTTC. Its protein product is CASSFLIQGAVEQFF.

V usage is TRBV7-9 and J usage is TRBJ1-4; 8 bases align to TRBD1. This CDR3 spans 17 amino acids. J lost 4 bases, V lost 7 bases, and 14 bases had no gene match. The germline V gene has CDR1 SEHNR and CDR2 FQNEAQ (reference sequence). Here the CDR3 reads CASTRGTGGNFNEKLFF. CDR3 bases: TGTGCCAGCACCCGGGGGACAGGAGGGAATTTTAATGAAAAACTGTTTTTT.

V gene TRBV15 combines with J gene TRBJ2-6; possibly TRBD1 for D (6 bases). Germline V gene data show CDR1 as LNHNV and CDR2 as YYDKDF (reference sequence). Trimming took off 5 bases at V and 1 base at J, with 9 bases between the two ends. This CDR3 is 15 amino acids long. CDR3 amino acids: CATSQQGSGANVLTF. CDR3 DNA sequence: TGTGCCACCAGCCAACAGGGTTCTGGGGCCAACGTCCTGACTTTC. The whole variable domain, remainder taken from reference TRBV15 and TRBJ2-6, is DAMVIQNPRYQVTQFGKPVTLSCSQTLNHNVMYWYQQKSSQAPKLLFHYYDKDFNNEADTPDNFQSRRPNTSFCFLDIRSPGLGDTAMYLCATSQQGSGANVLTFGAGSRLTVL.